These T cell receptor beta chains were read from a single sample in a study of identifying expanded T cells in peripheral blood. Sequencing used immunoSEQ multiplex PCR; TCRdb keeps in-frame clones, though not all of them. The repertoire includes 81,000 or so clones, around 84% of them detected once, and roughly a fifth sits in the top ten. Sequenced: blood. The receptors were gathered from a person aged 18 to 70 in good health. CDR3s leave out the opening cysteine and the closing phenylalanine or tryptophan.

j_gene: TRBJ2-7; v_gene: TRBV7-3; CDR3aa: ASSRDHYTYEQY
j_gene: TRBJ2-3; v_gene: TRBV13; CDR3aa: ASSLNPSGVEDTQY
j_gene: TRBJ2-1; v_gene: TRBV30; CDR3aa: AWGYKGNEQF
j_gene: TRBJ2-1; v_gene: TRBV7-6; CDR3aa: ASSSWDEQF
j_gene: TRBJ2-1; v_gene: TRBV2; CDR3aa: ASSVGSGLNNEQF
j_gene: TRBJ2-1; v_gene: TRBV7-3; CDR3aa: ASSLGPPAEQF
j_gene: TRBJ2-5; v_gene: TRBV27; CDR3aa: ASRRTGGETQY
j_gene: TRBJ2-2; v_gene: TRBV4-3; CDR3aa: ASSPQDRAGELF
j_gene: TRBJ2-2; v_gene: TRBV7-3; CDR3aa: ASSLAEGAGELF
j_gene: TRBJ2-5; v_gene: TRBV25-1; CDR3aa: ASSETGVGETQY
j_gene: TRBJ2-7; v_gene: TRBV11-1; CDR3aa: ASSLGSWTGQSYEQY
j_gene: TRBJ1-3; v_gene: TRBV6-4; CDR3aa: ASSDRGCSGNTIY
j_gene: TRBJ1-1; v_gene: TRBV7-9; CDR3aa: ASSQQRNTEAF
j_gene: TRBJ2-1; v_gene: TRBV28; CDR3aa: ATFLRAYNEQF
j_gene: TRBJ2-1; v_gene: TRBV7-9; CDR3aa: ASSLGTSNEQF
j_gene: TRBJ2-2; v_gene: TRBV9; CDR3aa: ASSVGRTGGSGELF
j_gene: TRBJ1-4; v_gene: TRBV15; CDR3aa: ATSRAGGTNEKLF
j_gene: TRBJ2-7; v_gene: TRBV5-1; CDR3aa: ASSLRLPGEQY
j_gene: TRBJ2-7; v_gene: TRBV7-2; CDR3aa: ASSTTGGSSYEQY
j_gene: TRBJ1-3; v_gene: TRBV25-1; CDR3aa: ASSEFGQLSGNTIY